These T cell receptor beta chains were read from a single sample in a study of T cells in Graves' hyperthyroidism and ophthalmopathy. TCRdb re-derived calls from the multiplex PCR reads in MiXCR, one entry per CDR3 protein. Of a few hundred thousand distinct CDR3 sequences in the sample, 18% were seen once. The sample comprised blood. These receptors came from a woman between 45 and 65 years old with Graves' hyperthyroidism. Both conserved end residues are part of each CDR3. The D gene is left open where the match is weak. The listing skips clone size in some rows; elsewhere it reads once, few, many or a size class.

TRBD1 | TRBJ1-5 | many | TRBV6-1 | TGTGCCAGCAGTTTTACGGGGGACAGGAGTTCTCAGCCCCAGCATTTT | CASSFTGDRSSQPQHF
TRBD2 | TRBJ2-1 | . | TRBV20-1 | TGCAGTGCCCCGAGGGGGACTAGCGGGAGGCTCTACAATGAGCAGTTCTTC | CSAPRGTSGRLYNEQFF
TRBD2 | TRBJ2-2 | few | TRBV7-2 | TGTGCCAGCAGCTTAGACCCTAGCGGGGGGGATGGCACCGGGGAGCTGTTTTTT | CASSLDPSGGDGTGELFF
. | TRBJ1-1 | few | TRBV20-1 | TGCAGTGCCTCGGGGGGGATCGCGGCTTTCTTT | CSASGGIAAFF
. | TRBJ1-1 | . | TRBV6-1 | TGTGCCAGCAGTGAACACTTTGAAGCTTTCTTT | CASSEHFEAFF
TRBD2 | TRBJ2-1 | many | TRBV5-1 | TGCGCCAGCAGCTTGGACCTAGCGGGAGTAGGAGAGCAGTTCTTC | CASSLDLAGVGEQFF
TRBD2 | TRBJ2-1 | many | TRBV11-2 | TGTGCCAGCAGCTTAGAGGGACTACCCTACAATGAGCAGTTCTTC | CASSLEGLPYNEQFF
. | TRBJ1-1 | . | TRBV6-1 | TGTGCCAGCCAATACTCACCATCAAACACTGAAGCTTTCTTT | CASQYSPSNTEAFF
. | TRBJ2-5 | few | TRBV5-6 | TGTGCCAGCAGCTTGGCCCTGGGGACCCAAGAGACCCAGTGCTTC | CASSLALGTQETQCF
. | TRBJ1-2 | many | TRBV6-5 | TGTGCCAGCAGTTACGCGACGGGTAACTATGGCTACACCTTC | CASSYATGNYGYTF
TRBD2 | TRBJ2-2 | . | TRBV6-2/TRBV6-3 | TGTGCCAGCAGTGTACTAGCGGGCCAGGGGGAGCTGTTTTTT | CASSVLAGQGELFF
. | TRBJ2-1 | few | TRBV29-1 | TGCAGCGTTCGAGCAGGGTATGAGCAGTTCTTC | CSVRAGYEQFF
. | TRBJ2-7 | few | TRBV5-6 | TGTGCCAGCAGCTCCACGGACAGCGACCCCTCCTACGAGCAGTACTTC | CASSSTDSDPSYEQYF
. | TRBJ1-1 | many | TRBV11-2 | TGTGCCAGCAGCTTAGTGAGGGGGGTGTACACTGAAGCTTTCTTT | CASSLVRGVYTEAFF
. | TRBJ2-5 | . | TRBV11-2 | TGTGCCAGCAGCTTAGACCCAGAGGGGGGGCAAGAGACCCAGTACTTC | CASSLDPEGGQETQYF
. | TRBJ2-3 | . | TRBV6-1 | TGTGCCACCAGTTCCGGCACAGATACGCAGTATTTT | CATSSGTDTQYF
. | TRBJ1-5 | many | TRBV6-2/TRBV6-3 | TGTGCCAGCAGTTACGGGGACCCAGTGGGTCAGCCCCAGCATTTT | CASSYGDPVGQPQHF
. | TRBJ1-4 | . | TRBV5-1 | TGCGCCAGCAGCATGCCGGGGATGCAGGCAGAAAAACTGTTTTTT | CASSMPGMQAEKLFF
. | TRBJ1-2 | few | TRBV7-2 | TGTGCCAGCAGCCCAACGAAGGTCTTTTATGGCTACACCTTC | CASSPTKVFYGYTF
TRBD1 | TRBJ1-2 | . | TRBV6-2/TRBV6-3 | TGTGCCAGCAGCGCTTATCTCAGAGACAGGGGGCATGGCTACACCTTC | CASSAYLRDRGHGYTF
. | TRBJ1-1 | many | TRBV20-1 | TGCAGTGCTAGAGATACATTTAGGGGAAGGGGGGAGGTGAACACTGAAGCTTTCTTT | CSARDTFRGRGEVNTEAFF
. | TRBJ2-5 | many | TRBV28 | TGTGCCAGCAGCTTTTCTCGGGGAAGGGGTGAAGAGACCCAGTACTTC | CASSFSRGRGEETQYF
. | TRBJ2-1 | many | TRBV14 | TGTGCCAGCAGTAGTAGCAGTGAGCAGTTCTTC | CASSSSSEQFF
. | TRBJ1-4 | many | TRBV7-8 | TGTGCCAGCAGCTTAGCGGGGTTGGCTAATGAAAAACTGTTTTTT | CASSLAGLANEKLFF
. | TRBJ2-4 | . | TRBV6-1 | TGTGCCAGCAGTGAAGAGGCACAGGCCAGAGGCATTCAGTACTTC | CASSEEAQARGIQYF
TRBD1 | TRBJ2-1 | many | TRBV12-3/TRBV12-4 | TGTGCCAGCAGTAGGGACAGCTACAATGAGCAGTTCTTC | CASSRDSYNEQFF